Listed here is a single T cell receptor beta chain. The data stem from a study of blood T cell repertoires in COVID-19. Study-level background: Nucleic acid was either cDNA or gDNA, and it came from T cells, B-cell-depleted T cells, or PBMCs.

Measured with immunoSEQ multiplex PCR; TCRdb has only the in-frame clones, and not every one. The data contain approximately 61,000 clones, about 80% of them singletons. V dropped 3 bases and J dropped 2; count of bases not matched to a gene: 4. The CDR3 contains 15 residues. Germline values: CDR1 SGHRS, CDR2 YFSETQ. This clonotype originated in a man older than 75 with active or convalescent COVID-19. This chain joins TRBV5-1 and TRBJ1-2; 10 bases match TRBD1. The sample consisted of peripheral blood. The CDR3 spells CASSYGTGVNYGYTF. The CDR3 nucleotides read TGCGCCAGCAGCTATGGGACAGGGGTAAACTATGGCTACACCTTC.